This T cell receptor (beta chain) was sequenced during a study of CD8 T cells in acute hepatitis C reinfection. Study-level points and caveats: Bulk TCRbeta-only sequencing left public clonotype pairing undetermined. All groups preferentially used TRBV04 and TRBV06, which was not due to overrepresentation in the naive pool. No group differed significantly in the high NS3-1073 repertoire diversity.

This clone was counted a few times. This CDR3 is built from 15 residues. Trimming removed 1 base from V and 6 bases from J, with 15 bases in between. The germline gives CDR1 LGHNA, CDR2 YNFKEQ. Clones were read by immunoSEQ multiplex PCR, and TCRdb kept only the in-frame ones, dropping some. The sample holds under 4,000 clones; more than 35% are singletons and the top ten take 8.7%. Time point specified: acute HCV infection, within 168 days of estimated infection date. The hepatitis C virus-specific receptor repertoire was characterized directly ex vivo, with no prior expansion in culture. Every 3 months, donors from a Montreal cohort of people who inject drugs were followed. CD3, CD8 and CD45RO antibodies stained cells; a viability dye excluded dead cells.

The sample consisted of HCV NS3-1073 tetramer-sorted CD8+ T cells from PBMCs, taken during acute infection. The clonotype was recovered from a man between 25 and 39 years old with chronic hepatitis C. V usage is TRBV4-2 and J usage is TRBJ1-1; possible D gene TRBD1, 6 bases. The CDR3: CASSQVAGERSEAFF. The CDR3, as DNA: TGTGCCAGCAGCCAAGTTGCAGGGGAAAGGTCTGAAGCTTTCTTT.